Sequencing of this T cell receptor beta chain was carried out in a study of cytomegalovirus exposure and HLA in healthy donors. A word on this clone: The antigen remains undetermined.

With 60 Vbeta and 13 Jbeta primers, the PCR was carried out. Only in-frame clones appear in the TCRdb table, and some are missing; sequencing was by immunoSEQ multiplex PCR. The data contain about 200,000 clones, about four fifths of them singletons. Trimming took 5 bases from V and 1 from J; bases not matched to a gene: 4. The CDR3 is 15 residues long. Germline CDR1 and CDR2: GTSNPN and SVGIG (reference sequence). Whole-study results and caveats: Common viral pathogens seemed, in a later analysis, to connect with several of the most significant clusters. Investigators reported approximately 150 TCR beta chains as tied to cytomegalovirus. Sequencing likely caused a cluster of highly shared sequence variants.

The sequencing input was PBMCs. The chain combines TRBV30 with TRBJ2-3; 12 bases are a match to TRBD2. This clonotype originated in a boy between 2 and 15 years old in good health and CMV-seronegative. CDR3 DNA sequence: TGTGCCTGGGGTAGGACTAGCGGGGGCACAGATACGCAGTATTTT. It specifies CAWGRTSGGTDTQYF. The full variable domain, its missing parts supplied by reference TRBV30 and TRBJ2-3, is SQTIHQWPATLVQPVGSPLSLECTVEGTSNPNLYWYRQAAGRGLQLLFYSVGIGQISSEVPQNLSASRPQDRQFILSSKKLLLSDSGFYLCAWGRTSGGTDTQYFGPGTRLTVL.